Presented here are 19 T cell receptor beta chains from one specimen sequenced in a study of T cell responses to AZD1222 COVID-19 vaccine. Clones were read by immunoSEQ multiplex PCR, and TCRdb kept only the in-frame ones, dropping some. Among 120,000 or so clones listed, 70% to 90% were seen once. Material: peripheral blood, obtained 28 days after the second AZD1222 dose. These receptors were taken from an adult who received the AZD1222 COVID-19 vaccine.

On this clone itself: The junction shows a germline mismatch at one end, possibly a read error. The V and J genes are TRBV6-5 and TRBJ2-3, with 8 bases identical to TRBD2. The CDR3 is made up of 16 amino acids. CDR1 and CDR2 (germline): MNHEY, SVGAGI. The CDR3 here is CASRYFSGGSADTQYF. The CDR3 nucleotides read TGTGCCAGCAGGTACTTCAGCGGGGGATCAGCAGATACGCAGTATTTT.

In nucleotides, the CDR3 is TGTGCCTGGAATTCCCGACCCCTGGCCAACGTCCTGACTTTC. The encoded protein is CAWNSRPLANVLTF. The chain joins TRBV30 to TRBJ2-6, with D hard to call. The CDR3 extends over 14 amino acids. Trimming cost V 4 bases and J 6 bases, with 13 bases left between them. Germline-derived CDR1 and CDR2 are GTSNPN and SVGIG (reference sequence).

The genes are TRBV7-9 and TRBJ2-3; 7 positions match TRBD1. Per germline, CDR1 SEHNR and CDR2 FQNEAQ (reference sequence). Unmatched junction bases numbered 8, after V lost 5 bases and J lost 3 bases. There are 15 residues in the CDR3. CDR3 DNA: TGTGCCAGCAGCCTACAGGGGTCCAGAACAGATACGCAGTATTTT. It encodes CASSLQGSRTDTQYF.

Only one count was recorded for this clone. V and J are TRBV7-8 and TRBJ1-3; D perhaps matches TRBD1 (5 bases). Trimming removed 5 bases at V and 0 bases at J, with 11 bases between. This CDR3 has 15 residues. CDR1 and CDR2 (germline): SGHVS, FQNEAQ. CDR3 sequence (DNA): TGTGCCAGCAGCAGGGGACCGTTCTCTGGAAACACCATATATTTT. This codes for CASSRGPFSGNTIYF.

This chain joins TRBV3-1 (or the pseudogene TRBV3-2) and TRBJ2-5; TRBD2 is a possible D gene (6 bases). CDR1 LGHDT and CDR2 YNNKEL come from the germline V gene (reference sequence). The V gene lost 7 bases and the J gene lost 4 bases, with 10 bases spanning the gap. The CDR3 runs 12 residues. The CDR3 spells CASTGGLETQYF. The CDR3 nucleotides read TGTGCCAGCACAGGAGGGTTAGAGACCCAGTACTTC.

In nucleotides, the CDR3 is TGTGCCAGCAGTGAAGCCCTATCTAGGAAGCCCCAGCATTTT. It is translated as CASSEALSRKPQHF. This chain uses TRBV2 with TRBJ1-5; D ambiguous. The CDR3 sequence is 14 residues long. V lost 0 bases and J lost 8, with 11 bases in between. Germline V CDR1 and CDR2: SNHLY, FYNNEI. Variable domain in full (rest from reference TRBV2 and TRBJ1-5): EPEVTQTPSHQVTQMGQEVILRCVPISNHLYFYWYRQILGQKVEFLVSFYNNEISEKSEIFDDQFSVERPDGSNFTLKIRSTKLEDSAMYFCASSEALSRKPQHFGDGTRLSIL.

V and J are TRBV30 and TRBJ1-5; possibly TRBD1 for D (6 bases). The CDR3 is 14 residues long. Germline V gives CDR1 GTSNPN, CDR2 SVGIG (reference sequence). V lost 3 bases and J lost 0, with 9 bases in between. CDR3 DNA: TGTGCCTGGAGCGGACAGATTAGCAATCAGCCCCAGCATTTT. Translating it yields CAWSGQISNQPQHF.

The chain links TRBV5-1 to TRBJ2-7; 7 bases align to TRBD2. There are 15 residues in the CDR3. Losses at the gene ends were 4 bases for V and 2 bases for J; bases not matched to a gene: 9. Germline V CDR1 and CDR2: SGHRS, YFSETQ. In DNA, the CDR3 is TGCGCCAGCAGCCCGGGACGCGGGGGTACCTACGAGCAGTACTTC. This gives the protein CASSPGRGGTYEQYF.

The V call is TRBV10-3, the J call TRBJ2-3; 7 bases match TRBD2. V shed 3 bases, J shed 2 bases, and the junction held 2 bases outside the gene matches. In germline, CDR1 is ENHRY, CDR2 SYGVKD. This CDR3 spans 14 amino acids. CDR3 sequence: CAISDQRDTDTQYF. CDR3 nucleotide sequence: TGTGCCATCAGTGACCAGCGGGACACAGATACGCAGTATTTT.

Worth noting for this clone: This CDR3 is also generated by other DNA sequences in the sample. CDR3 nucleotides: TGTGCCAGCAGGATGGGGGCCAACTATGGCTACACCTTC. Translated, it gives CASRMGANYGYTF. This chain uses TRBV7-8 with TRBJ1-2; the D gene is possibly TRBD1 (6 bases). The CDR3 is 13 amino acids. V was cut by 6 bases and J by 2 bases, with 10 bases left in between. Looked up from germline, CDR1 is SGHVS and CDR2 is FQNEAQ. The whole variable domain, remainder taken from reference TRBV7-8 and TRBJ1-2, is GAGVSQSPRYKVAKRGQDVALRCDPISGHVSLFWYQQALGQGPEFLTYFQNEAQLDKSGLPSDRFFAERPEGSVSTLKIQRTQQEDSAVYLCASRMGANYGYTFGSGTRLTVV.

The rearrangement joins TRBV5-1 to TRBJ1-1, with D unresolved. CDR1 and CDR2 from the germline V gene are SGHRS and YFSETQ. This CDR3 region has 14 residues. V was shortened by 0 bases and J by 4 bases, with 10 bases between the two germline ends. CDR3 amino acids: CASSLGTLGTEAFF. In nucleotides, the CDR3 is TGCGCCAGCAGCTTGGGTACACTCGGCACTGAAGCTTTCTTT.

This clone was seen only once. V and J are TRBV11-1 and TRBJ2-3; 11 bases are shared with TRBD1. Per the germline V gene, CDR1 is SGHAT and CDR2 is FQDESV (reference sequence). This CDR3 has 16 residues. The junction had 5 bases not matched to a gene; V was cut back by 5 bases and J by 1 base. The CDR3 bases are TGTGCCAGCAGCGCTAGGGGACAGGGGGGCACAGATACGCAGTATTTT. The encoded protein is CASSARGQGGTDTQYF.

This clone was counted only a few times. The rearrangement uses TRBV10-2 and TRBJ2-1; 7 nucleotides line up with TRBD1. The CDR3 has 16 amino acids. J was trimmed by 9 bases and V by 4 bases; bases with no gene match: 15. Germline V gene sequence: CDR1 WSHSY, CDR2 SAAADI. CDR3 amino acids: CASSGMARAGGGEQFF. The CDR3 nucleotides read TGCGCCAGCAGTGGAATGGCCAGGGCAGGGGGTGGTGAGCAGTTCTTC.

The V call is TRBV3-1 (or the pseudogene TRBV3-2), the J call TRBJ2-7, with D perhaps TRBD1 (5 bases). There are 13 residues in the CDR3. In germline, CDR1 is LGHDT, CDR2 YNNKEL (reference sequence). V was shortened by 0 bases and J by 7 bases, with 10 bases between the two germline ends. This CDR3 reads CASSQEGLREQYF. DNA for the CDR3: TGTGCCAGCAGCCAAGAGGGGCTCAGAGAGCAGTACTTC.

The CDR3 region has the DNA TGTGCCAGCAGCCAAGGAGGGGGGCAGAGCAATCAGCCCCAGCATTTT. This encodes CASSQGGGQSNQPQHF. The chain uses TRBV3-1 (or the pseudogene TRBV3-2) and TRBJ1-5; weak D call: TRBD1 (6 bases). Germline CDR1 is LGHDT and CDR2 is YNNKEL (reference sequence). The germline V and J ends were trimmed by 1 base and 1 base, with 11 bases remaining between them. The CDR3 length is 16 residues.

The genes are TRBV5-1 and TRBJ2-6, with D uncertain. V was pared by 6 bases and J by 1 base, with 14 bases between. Germline CDR1 reads SGHRS; CDR2 reads YFSETQ. The CDR3 extends over 16 amino acids. CDR3: CASKEDARSGANVLTF. CDR3 in DNA: TGCGCCAGCAAGGAAGATGCCAGGTCTGGGGCCAACGTCCTGACTTTC.

In its sample, this clone was seen a few times. The V call is TRBV27, the J call TRBJ1-6; D uncertain. The CDR3 covers 15 residues. The germline V gene has CDR1 MNHEY and CDR2 SMNVEV (reference sequence). V was clipped by 3 bases and J by 10 bases, with 16 bases between them. Here the CDR3 reads CASSLVAAVGSPLHF. CDR3 DNA sequence: TGTGCCAGCAGTTTGGTGGCAGCCGTAGGGTCACCCCTCCACTTT.

The V and J genes are TRBV18 and TRBJ1-3, with D tentatively TRBD1 (6 bases). Germline V gives CDR1 KGHSH, CDR2 LQKENI. This CDR3 region has 15 residues. V was clipped by 3 bases and J by 0 bases, with 9 bases between them. The CDR3 here is CASSPRQDSGNTIYF. CDR3 nucleotides: TGTGCCAGCTCACCGAGACAGGACTCTGGAAACACCATATATTTT.

The chain recombines TRBV3-1 (or the pseudogene TRBV3-2) with TRBJ2-3; possibly TRBD2 for D (6 bases). V shed 0 bases and J shed 3 bases, with 13 bases lying between them. Germline V gene sequence: CDR1 LGHDT, CDR2 YNNKEL (reference sequence). This CDR3 has 16 amino acids. The CDR3 DNA sequence: TGTGCCAGCAGCCAAGAAGGAGGGATTCGTACAGATACGCAGTATTTT. Its translation is CASSQEGGIRTDTQYF.